The clone carrying this TCR beta chain was seen a few times. This sample was included in a study of blood T cell repertoires in COVID-19. On the study more broadly: Researchers got acute and convalescent COVID-19 samples from the United States, Italy and Spain. T cells, B-cell-depleted T cells, or PBMCs provided the cDNA or gDNA that served as material.

Original processing notes: Using reference gene primer amplification, nucleated cell counts were estimated. Clones were sequenced by immunoSEQ multiplex PCR, and TCRdb holds only the in-frame ones, with some missing. D and trimming come from the DNA, and the V and J calls and clone size come from that table. The sample records 150,000 to 200,000 clones, almost 85% being singletons. The source material was peripheral blood. This clonotype was sampled from a human donor with acute or convalescent COVID-19. The donor label of this sample is uncertain.

The CDR3 bases are TGTGCCAGCAGCTCATACGGAGGAGGCGAGCAGTACTTC. This encodes CASSSYGGGEQYF. The J gene is TRBJ2-7, the V gene TRBV7-9, with a tentative D call TRBD2 (5 bases). The CDR3 totals 13 residues. Per germline, CDR1 SEHNR and CDR2 FQNEAQ (reference sequence). V was trimmed by 4 bases and J by 6 bases, leaving 13 bases between them.